The T cell receptor beta chain described here comes from a study of T cells in Graves' hyperthyroidism and ophthalmopathy. Study-level information: Peripheral blood samples were taken at initial diagnosis, prior to any treatment. Findings and limits, study-wide: Appearing also in blood were most of the thyroid clonotypes expanded above 0.001. Separation of ophthalmopathy from stable hyperthyroidism was achieved by a 13 V-J model.

In this sample, this clonotype turned up many times. No antigen is known for it. With 5 bases clipped from V and 3 bases from J, the junction kept 7 bases outside the gene matches. The germline V gene encodes CDR1 DFQATT and CDR2 SNEGSKA (reference sequence). The length of the CDR3 is 14 residues. The PBMCs studied were ones that came from roughly 11 ml fresh peripheral blood. RNA transcripts provided the source from which TCR beta CDR3 regions were amplified. In the first-round RT-PCR of the TCR CDR3, the HTBI primer set was used. Via MiXCR, TCRdb re-called the multiplex PCR reads, giving one row per CDR3 protein. The sample gives around 600,000 distinct CDR3 sequences, 15% to 18% of which show up once; under 8% is in the top ten.

The chain is built from TRBV20-1 and TRBJ2-1, with TRBD2 matching over 7 bases. The sample comprised blood. The clonotype comes from a woman between 25 and 40 years old with Graves' hyperthyroidism. The CDR3 region has the DNA TGCAGTGCTGTCGGCGGGAGAGGCTACAATGAGCAGTTCTTC. Amino acids: CSAVGGRGYNEQFF.